This TCR beta chain was found in a study of prognosis after radiotherapy for stage I lung cancer. Study information: Roughly seven patients presented with squamous cell carcinoma, roughly 13 with adenocarcinoma. SBRT radiotherapy comprised 3 to 5 fractions at a biologically effective dose of at least 100 Gy. General observations from the study: Unique TCR clone counts went down once patients had stereotactic body radiation therapy, median about 9,200 versus 6,500.

Two-round multiplex PCR on genomic DNA was the method by which TCR beta CDR3 was amplified. Round one of PCR was performed, and it used primers specific to each TRBV and TRBJ gene. MiXCR was run by TCRdb on the multiplex PCR reads, yielding one entry per CDR3 protein. The repertoire holds roughly 15,000 distinct CDR3 sequences, with 31% as singletons. The sample holds one count of this clonotype. What it binds is not known. This CDR3 is 14 amino acids long. CDR1 and CDR2 from the germline V gene are DFQATT and SNEGSKA (reference sequence). Trimming stripped 0 bases from V and 0 bases from J, with 7 bases between. Node negativity on CT and PET/CT was present in all patients, alongside an absence of prior chemotherapy, radiotherapy or other malignancies.

This sequence was found in a donor aged 50 or older with non-small cell lung cancer. This rearrangement joins TRBV20-1 to TRBJ2-3; D is unclear. The material sequenced was PBMCs, taken before or after stereotactic body radiation therapy (not recorded which). CDR3 in DNA: TGCAGTGCTAGAGATCTAGTGAGCACAGATACGCAGTATTTT. Its translation is CSARDLVSTDTQYF.